The rows below give T cell receptor beta chains drawn from one sample of a study of blood T cells in healthy people across ages. MiXCR was run by TCRdb on the 5' RACE reads, yielding one entry per CDR3 protein. The sample includes about 930,000 distinct CDR3 sequences, around 29% of them seen just once. The sample was also linked to a second study, of T cells of mothers and their children.

The sequencing sample was made of blood. Source of these receptors: a woman aged 40 to 50 in good health. Each CDR3 is given with its conserved first and last residue. D genes are given only for firm matches. Size is stated for part of the rows, as once, few or many counts, or as a class when the clone is expanded.

j_call clone_size cdr3_length d_call v_call cdr3_nt cdr3_aa
TRBJ1-5 NA 18 TRBD1 TRBV6-2/TRBV6-3 TGTGCCAGCAGTTACCGACAAGGACAGGGGAACAGCAATCAGCCCCAGCATTTT CASSYRQGQGNSNQPQHF
TRBJ2-7 NA 15 NA TRBV12-3/TRBV12-4 TGTGCCAGCAGTTCGGCAGGGCCTCCCTCCTACGAGCAGTACTTC CASSSAGPPSYEQYF
TRBJ2-5 NA 17 TRBD2 TRBV29-1 TGCAGCGTTGGTGGGACTAGCGGGAGGGCCGTCGCCGAGACCCAGTACTTC CSVGGTSGRAVAETQYF
TRBJ2-3 NA 15 TRBD1 TRBV4-1 TGCGCCAGCAGCCAAGTACAGGGGCCCACAGATACGCAGTATTTT CASSQVQGPTDTQYF
TRBJ2-1 NA 16 TRBD1 TRBV12-3/TRBV12-4 TGTGCCAGCAGTTTAGGGGGACAGGGGTATGGGAATGAGCAGTTCTTC CASSLGGQGYGNEQFF
TRBJ1-1 NA 14 NA TRBV28 TGTGCCACCTTTATAAGGGGAAGGCACACTGAAGCTTTCTTT CATFIRGRHTEAFF
TRBJ1-4 NA 16 TRBD1 TRBV28 TGTGCCAGCTCGTGGGACAGAACAGAAGCTAATGAAAAACTGTTTTTT CASSWDRTEANEKLFF
TRBJ2-2 NA 14 NA TRBV28 TGTGCCAGCAGAAGAGAAGTGGGGACCGGGGAGCTGTTTTTT CASRREVGTGELFF
TRBJ2-4 few 17 TRBD2 TRBV27 TGTGCCAGCAGAAAAAGCGCGGGGGTGCTAGCCAAAAACATTCAGTACTTC CASRKSAGVLAKNIQYF
TRBJ1-1 NA 15 TRBD1 TRBV6-2/TRBV6-3 TGTGCCAGCAGTTACGGACAGGTAATGAACACTGAAGCTTTCTTT CASSYGQVMNTEAFF
TRBJ2-2 NA 13 NA TRBV6-5 TGTGCCAGCAGCCAGACTAGCACCGGGGAGCTGTTTTTT CASSQTSTGELFF
TRBJ1-5 few 19 NA TRBV10-3 TGTGCCATCAGTGAGCCATCGACAGATAAGGGACTTCTGTCTCAGCCCCAGCATTTT CAISEPSTDKGLLSQPQHF
TRBJ1-5 NA 17 TRBD1 TRBV6-6 TGTGCCAGCAGCCACCGACCGGGACAGGGGAGCAATCAGCCCCAGCATTTT CASSHRPGQGSNQPQHF
TRBJ2-1 NA 15 TRBD2 TRBV19 TGTGCCAGTATGGAGGGACTAGCGGGTTACAATGAGCAGTTCTTC CASMEGLAGYNEQFF
TRBJ2-1 many 13 NA TRBV7-7 TGTGCTAGCAGCTTAGCTCCGGAGGGGCAGCAGTTCTTC CASSLAPEGQQFF
TRBJ2-7 NA 13 NA TRBV5-6 TGTGCCAGCAGCTTGGATACGCGCTACGAGCAGTACTTC CASSLDTRYEQYF
TRBJ1-1 many 13 NA TRBV7-3 TGTGCCAGCGGTACCGACGGAAACACTGAAGCTTTCTTT CASGTDGNTEAFF
TRBJ1-4 NA 14 NA TRBV12-3/TRBV12-4 TGTGCCAGCAGTCCCCTCAGACGGTTCGAAAAACTGTTTTTT CASSPLRRFEKLFF
TRBJ2-7 many 14 NA TRBV6-5 TGTGCCAGCAGTTACGCATCAGGGAACTACGAGCAGTACTTC CASSYASGNYEQYF
TRBJ1-2 NA 12 NA TRBV6-1 TGTGCCACCTCTCTGGGCCGCTATGGCTACACCTTC CATSLGRYGYTF
TRBJ1-3 NA 14 NA TRBV15 TGTGCCACCAGCCGGACGGCCTCTGGAAACACCATATATTTT CATSRTASGNTIYF
TRBJ1-6 many 16 NA TRBV10-3 TGTGCCATCAGTGGGGGCGGCAACGGTAATAATTCACCCCTCCACTTT CAISGGGNGNNSPLHF
TRBJ1-1 many 14 NA TRBV7-9 TGTGCCAGCAGCTACGTTGCCCGGGAGACAGGAGCTTTCTTT CASSYVARETGAFF
TRBJ1-2 many 14 NA TRBV7-2 TGTGCCAGCAGCCCCGCCGGGGCTAACTATGGCTACACCTTC CASSPAGANYGYTF
TRBJ1-6 few 15 TRBD1 TRBV7-8 TGTGCCAGCAGCCGCCAGGGACAGGGCGTTTCACCCCTCCACTTT CASSRQGQGVSPLHF
TRBJ2-7 NA 13 NA TRBV20-1 TGCAGTGCTAGAGATGCGGACCTCTACGAGCAGTACTTC CSARDADLYEQYF
TRBJ2-7 NA 15 TRBD1 TRBV5-5 TGTGCCAGCAGCCAATGGACAGGGGGGCCCTACGAGCAGTACTTC CASSQWTGGPYEQYF
TRBJ1-1 few 16 TRBD1 TRBV5-1 TGCGCCAGCAGCCAATCCGGGACAGGGCGGCACACTGAAGCTTTCTTT CASSQSGTGRHTEAFF
TRBJ1-6 NA 15 NA TRBV7-2 TGTGCCAGCAGCCTCTGGGGCGCTTTAAATTCACCCCTCCACTTT CASSLWGALNSPLHF